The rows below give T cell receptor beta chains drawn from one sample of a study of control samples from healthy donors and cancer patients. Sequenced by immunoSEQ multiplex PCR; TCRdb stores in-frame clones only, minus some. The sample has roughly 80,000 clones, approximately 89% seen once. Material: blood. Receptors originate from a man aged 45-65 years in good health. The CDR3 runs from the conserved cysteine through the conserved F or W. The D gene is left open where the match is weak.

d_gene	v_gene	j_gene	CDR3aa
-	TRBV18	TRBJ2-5	CASSPGLQETQYF
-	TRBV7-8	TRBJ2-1	CASSLGQTEQFF
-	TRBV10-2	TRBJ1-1	CASSESGDNTEAFF
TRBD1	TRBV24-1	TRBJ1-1	CATSDRGTEAFF
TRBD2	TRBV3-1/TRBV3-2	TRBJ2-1	CASSQGRGGARGDNEQFF
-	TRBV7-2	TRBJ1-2	CASSPQVGGYGYTF
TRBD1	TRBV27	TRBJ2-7	CASGRQGGEQYF
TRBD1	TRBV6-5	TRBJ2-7	CASSRDRAYEQYF
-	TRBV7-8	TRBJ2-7	CASSLASNGKPEQYF
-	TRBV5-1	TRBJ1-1	CASSLAQRNTEAFF
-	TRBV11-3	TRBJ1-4	CASSARGGEKLFF
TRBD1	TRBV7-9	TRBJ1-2	CASTFGQGNYGYTF
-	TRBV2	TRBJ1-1	CASSRFGNTEAFF
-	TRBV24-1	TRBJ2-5	CATSPADGPETQYF
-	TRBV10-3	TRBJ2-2	CAISEIQGRGELFF
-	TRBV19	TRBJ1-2	CASSRLQANYGYTF
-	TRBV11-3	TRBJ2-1	CASSLGKYNEQFF
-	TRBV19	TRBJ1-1	CASSPPPLNTEAFF
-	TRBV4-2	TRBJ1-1	CASSQGVQGLNTEAFF
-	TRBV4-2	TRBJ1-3	CASSQRQGRDTIYF
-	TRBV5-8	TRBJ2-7	CASSSGRGTYEQYF
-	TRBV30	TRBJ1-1	CAWSGDGDRTEAFF
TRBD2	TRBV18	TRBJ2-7	CASSPGRGVSYEQYF
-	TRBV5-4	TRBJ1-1	CASSSGGGDLEAFF
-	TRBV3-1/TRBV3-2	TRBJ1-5	CASSQGSGNNQPQHF
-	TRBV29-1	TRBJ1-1	CSVVYWGNTEAFF
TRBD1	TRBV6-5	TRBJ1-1	CACLDRGKNTEAFF
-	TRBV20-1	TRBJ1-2	CSAMEEGYTF
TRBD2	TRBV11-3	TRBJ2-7	CASSKAGTSGIYEQYF